This T cell receptor beta chain came from a study of OX40 agonist ivuxolimab in advanced cancers. Libraries were prepared by immunoSEQ multiplex PCR; TCRdb keeps only in-frame clonotypes and omits some of them. Counted here are under 100,000 clones, roughly 90% occurring once; the ten biggest clones make up roughly 2.6%. This CDR3 region has 14 residues. Between the trimmed V and J ends, which lost 3 bases and 3 bases, there was a span of 8 bases. The V gene's germline CDR1 is SGHNT and CDR2 YENEEA. The sequence was obtained from an adult with an advanced solid tumor such as melanoma, head and neck, liver or kidney cancer. Sequenced here: CD4+ or CD8+ T cells sorted from blood, sampled in a trial of the OX40 agonist ivuxolimab. This chain connects TRBV11-3 to TRBJ2-2; D remains ambiguous. This CDR3 reads CASSLGPYTGELFF. The CDR3, as DNA: TGTGCCAGCAGCTTGGGTCCCTACACCGGGGAGCTGTTTTTT.